Listed below are T cell receptor beta chains from one sample, sequenced in a study of T cells in Graves' hyperthyroidism and ophthalmopathy. One entry per CDR3 protein results from TCRdb running MiXCR on the multiplex PCR reads. Of hundreds of thousands of distinct CDR3 sequences listed, just over 45% were seen once; the top ten hold about 8.2%. Sequencing was performed on peripheral blood or thyroid tissue (not recorded which). The receptors stem from a woman between 18 and 29 years old with Graves' hyperthyroidism. Both conserved end residues are part of each CDR3. A D gene is named only where the DNA matches it firmly. Expanded clones get a size class; other rows say once, few or many, or leave the size out.

size,V,D,J,CDR3,DNA
few,TRBV7-9,-,TRBJ2-7,CASRPSFGPYEQYF,TGCGCCAGCAGGCCTAGCTTCGGCCCCTACGAGCAGTACTTC
-,TRBV29-1,-,TRBJ2-2,CSVGGSGELFF,TGCAGCGTTGGGGGGTCCGGGGAGCTGTTTTTT
-,TRBV6-6,TRBD2,TRBJ2-5,CASSRLAGPGSESQYF,TGTGCCAGCAGTCGACTAGCGGGGCCCGGTAGCGAGTCCCAGTACTTC
-,TRBV7-9,TRBD1,TRBJ1-6,CASSPGQGILHF,TGTGCCAGCAGCCCCGGACAGGGGATCCTCCACTTT
few,TRBV7-9,-,TRBJ2-2,CASSLMGNTGELFF,TGTGCCAGCAGCTTAATGGGGAACACCGGGGAGCTGTTTTTT
-,TRBV2,-,TRBJ1-1,CATEISRYPDREAFF,TGTGCCACCGAAATAAGCCGTTACCCTGACAGGGAAGCTTTCTTT
-,TRBV15,-,TRBJ1-3,CATKFGGRTNTIYF,TGTGCCACCAAGTTCGGTGGCAGGACGAACACCATATATTTT
many,TRBV29-1,-,TRBJ1-3,CSGMRSGNTIYF,TGCAGCGGGATGCGCTCTGGAAACACCATATATTTT
many,TRBV15,-,TRBJ1-1,CATSTALEAEAFF,TGTGCCACCAGCACCGCCCTCGAGGCTGAAGCTTTCTTT
-,TRBV6-5,-,TRBJ1-6,CASSYSMGNSPLHF,TGTGCCAGCAGTTACTCGATGGGCAATTCACCCCTCCACTTT
few,TRBV19,-,TRBJ2-7,CASSIRGYEQYF,TGTGCCAGTAGTATAAGAGGATACGAGCAGTACTTC
many,TRBV29-1,-,TRBJ2-7,CSVYIYEQYF,TGCAGCGTCTACATCTACGAGCAGTACTTC
many,TRBV7-6,-,TRBJ2-5,CASSSTRTALATQYF,TGTGCCAGCAGCTCCACCCGGACGGCTCTGGCGACCCAGTACTTC
-,TRBV10-3,-,TRBJ1-1,CAISQAQDTEAFF,TGTGCCATCAGCCAAGCACAGGACACTGAAGCTTTCTTT
few,TRBV7-9,-,TRBJ2-5,CASSLRGLPGETQYF,TGTGCCAGCAGCTTAAGGGGACTCCCCGGGGAGACCCAGTACTTC
few,TRBV7-2,-,TRBJ1-2,CASSFYRLGGYTF,TGTGCCAGCAGCTTTTACAGGCTGGGAGGCTACACCTTC
-,TRBV15,-,TRBJ2-2,CASSSRPRTNTGELFF,TGTGCCAGCAGCTCCAGACCGCGGACGAACACCGGGGAGCTGTTTTTT
-,TRBV9,-,TRBJ2-6,CASRVRRSGANVLTF,TGTGCCAGCAGAGTCAGGAGGTCTGGGGCCAACGTCCTGACTTTC
-,TRBV7-6,-,TRBJ1-2,CASSLAQTGDYGYTF,TGTGCCAGCAGCTTAGCGCAGACGGGGGACTATGGCTACACCTTC
-,TRBV10-3,TRBD1,TRBJ1-2,CAISTPGTGDYGYTF,TGTGCCATCAGTACCCCCGGGACAGGGGACTATGGCTACACCTTC
-,TRBV2,TRBD2,TRBJ2-5,CASSPKRLAGVLETQYF,TGTGCCAGCAGCCCGAAGCGGCTAGCGGGAGTTTTGGAGACCCAGTACTTC
-,TRBV2,-,TRBJ2-2,CASSPADSPTGELFF,TGTGCCAGCAGCCCCGCGGACAGCCCGACCGGGGAGCTGTTTTTT
-,TRBV10-3,-,TRBJ1-5,CAISSGLNQPQHF,TGTGCCATCAGTTCGGGCCTCAATCAGCCCCAGCATTTT
-,TRBV19,-,TRBJ2-7,CASSIANPGDDEQYF,TGTGCCAGTAGTATAGCAAACCCAGGGGACGACGAGCAGTACTTC
few,TRBV2,TRBD1,TRBJ2-2,CASGSKRTGDTGELFF,TGTGCCAGCGGGTCCAAACGGACAGGGGACACCGGGGAGCTGTTTTTT
few,TRBV12-3/TRBV12-4,-,TRBJ2-7,CASSIPPGGTYEQYF,TGTGCCAGCAGCATCCCCCCCGGAGGGACCTACGAGCAGTACTTC
-,TRBV10-3,-,TRBJ2-7,CASSYLSGPENEQYF,TGTGCCAGCAGTTACCTGTCGGGGCCAGAGAACGAGCAGTACTTC
many,TRBV20-1,-,TRBJ1-1,CSALGDLNTEAFF,TGCAGTGCACTAGGGGACCTGAACACTGAAGCTTTCTTT
few,TRBV2,-,TRBJ2-5,CASRDAGNLETQYF,TGTGCCAGCAGGGACGCAGGAAACCTAGAGACCCAGTACTTC
-,TRBV24-1,TRBD1,TRBJ2-7,CATRGTGTDEQYF,TGTGCCACCAGGGGTACAGGGACAGACGAGCAGTACTTC
-,TRBV7-2,-,TRBJ1-1,CASSLVRGQKTEAFF,TGTGCCAGCAGCTTAGTCCGGGGGCAGAAGACTGAAGCTTTCTTT
once,TRBV10-3,TRBD2,TRBJ2-7,CAISPRGTSGSYERYF,TGTGCCATCAGCCCTCGCGGGACTAGCGGAAGTTACGAGCGGTACTTC
many,TRBV7-2,-,TRBJ2-5,CASSSYQETQYF,TGTGCCAGCAGCTCGTACCAAGAGACCCAGTACTTC
few,TRBV12-3/TRBV12-4,-,TRBJ2-2,CASSLAHVSGELFF,TGTGCCAGCAGTTTAGCGCATGTGTCCGGGGAGCTGTTTTTT
few,TRBV15,-,TRBJ2-6,CATSSTGSGANVLTF,TGTGCCACCAGCTCTACGGGTTCTGGGGCCAACGTCCTGACTTTC
-,TRBV24-1,TRBD2,TRBJ2-2,CATRGAGGGYNELFF,TGTGCCACCAGAGGCGCGGGAGGCGGGTACAATGAGCTGTTTTTT
-,TRBV7-9,-,TRBJ2-2,CASSKEHGITGELFF,TGTGCCAGCAGCAAGGAGCACGGGATCACCGGGGAGCTGTTTTTT
-,TRBV29-1,TRBD1,TRBJ1-2,CSVLGQGEYGYTF,TGCAGCGTCCTCGGACAGGGGGAATATGGCTACACCTTC
many,TRBV7-7,-,TRBJ2-7,CASSLGLGTYEQYF,TGTGCTAGCAGCTTAGGCTTGGGAACCTACGAGCAGTACTTC
few,TRBV5-1,-,TRBJ1-2,CASSLSTSNYGYTF,TGCGCCAGCAGCTTATCAACCTCTAACTATGGCTACACCTTC
many,TRBV24-1,-,TRBJ2-6,CATGRSRGNSGANVLTF,TGTGCCACCGGGAGGAGTCGGGGCAACTCTGGGGCCAACGTCCTGACTTTC
-,TRBV2,-,TRBJ1-1,CASSVQDTEAFF,TGTGCCAGCAGTGTACAAGACACTGAAGCTTTCTTT
-,TRBV7-6,-,TRBJ1-1,CASSKHLNTEAFF,TGTGCCAGCAGCAAACACCTAAACACTGAAGCTTTCTTT
-,TRBV2,-,TRBJ1-5,CASLREGSNQPQHF,TGTGCCAGCTTAAGGGAAGGGAGCAATCAGCCCCAGCATTTT
once,TRBV25-1,TRBD1,TRBJ1-3,CASHVGTGAGNTIYF,TGTGCCAGCCATGTGGGGACAGGGGCTGGAAACACCATATATTTT
-,TRBV15,TRBD1,TRBJ2-7,CATSRDRTGTYF,TGTGCCACCAGCAGAGATCGGACAGGGACGTACTTC
-,TRBV25-1,-,TRBJ2-5,CASPDIYKTQYF,TGTGCCAGCCCGGACATCTACAAGACCCAGTACTTC
-,TRBV29-1,-,TRBJ1-3,CSSWTGNTIYF,TGCAGCAGTTGGACTGGAAACACCATATATTTT
-,TRBV7-9,-,TRBJ1-1,CASSLTREPEETLF,TGTGCCAGCAGCTTAACCCGGGAGCCTGAAGAGACGCTCTTT
many,TRBV2,-,TRBJ2-5,CASSSTVQETQYF,TGTGCCAGCAGCTCGACAGTCCAAGAGACCCAGTACTTC
-,TRBV29-1,TRBD1,TRBJ1-2,CSVDPGQGGNYGYTF,TGCAGCGTTGACCCGGGACAGGGAGGGAACTATGGCTACACCTTC
-,TRBV24-1,-,TRBJ2-6,CATSEEKGAGANVLTF,TGTGCCACCAGTGAGGAAAAGGGGGCTGGGGCCAACGTCCTGACTTTC
many,TRBV10-3,-,TRBJ2-7,CAISLRGSEQYF,TGTGCCATCTCATTAAGGGGTTCCGAGCAGTACTTC
-,TRBV12-3/TRBV12-4,-,TRBJ1-5,CASSLPGYSNQPQHF,TGTGCCAGCAGTTTACCCGGGTATAGCAATCAGCCCCAGCATTTT
few,TRBV9,-,TRBJ1-1,CASSRDGVNTEAFF,TGTGCCAGCAGCCGTGACGGGGTAAACACTGAAGCTTTCTTT